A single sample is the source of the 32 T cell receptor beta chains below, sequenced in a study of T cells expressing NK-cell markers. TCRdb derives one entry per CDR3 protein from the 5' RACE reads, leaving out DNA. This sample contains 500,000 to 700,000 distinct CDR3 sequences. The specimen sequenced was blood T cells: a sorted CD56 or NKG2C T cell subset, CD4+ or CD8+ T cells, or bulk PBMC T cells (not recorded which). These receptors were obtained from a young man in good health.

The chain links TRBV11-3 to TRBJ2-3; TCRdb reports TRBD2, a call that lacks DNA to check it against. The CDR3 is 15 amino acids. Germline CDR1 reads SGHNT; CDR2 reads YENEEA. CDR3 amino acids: CASSARTARTDTQYF. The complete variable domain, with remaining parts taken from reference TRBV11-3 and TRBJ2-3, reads EAGVVQSPRYKIIEKKQPVAFWCNPISGHNTLYWYLQNLGQGPELLIRYENEEAVDDSQLPKDRFSAERLKGVDSTLKIQPAELGDSAVYLCASSARTARTDTQYFGPGTRLTVL.

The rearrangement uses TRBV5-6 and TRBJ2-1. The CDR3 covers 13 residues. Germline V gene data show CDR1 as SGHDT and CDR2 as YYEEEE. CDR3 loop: CASSPTIADEQFF.

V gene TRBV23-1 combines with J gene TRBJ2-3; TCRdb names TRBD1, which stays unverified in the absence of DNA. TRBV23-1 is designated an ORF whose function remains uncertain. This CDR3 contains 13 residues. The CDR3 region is CAVQRGSTDTQYF.

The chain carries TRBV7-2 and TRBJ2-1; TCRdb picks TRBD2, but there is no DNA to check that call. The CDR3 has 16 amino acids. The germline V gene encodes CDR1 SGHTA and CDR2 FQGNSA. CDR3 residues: CASSFHWEGGGNEQFF.

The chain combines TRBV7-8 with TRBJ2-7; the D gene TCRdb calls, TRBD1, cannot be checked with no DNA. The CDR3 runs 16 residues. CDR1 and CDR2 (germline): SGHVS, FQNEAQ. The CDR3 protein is CASSPRVGTGVYEQYF. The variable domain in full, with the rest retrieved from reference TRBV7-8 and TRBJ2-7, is GAGVSQSPRYKVAKRGQDVALRCDPISGHVSLFWYQQALGQGPEFLTYFQNEAQLDKSGLPSDRFFAERPEGSVSTLKIQRTQQEDSAVYLCASSPRVGTGVYEQYFGPGTRLTVT.

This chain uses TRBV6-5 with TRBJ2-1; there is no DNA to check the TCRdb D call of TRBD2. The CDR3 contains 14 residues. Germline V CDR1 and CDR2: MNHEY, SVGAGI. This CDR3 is CASTRAGFNNEQFF.

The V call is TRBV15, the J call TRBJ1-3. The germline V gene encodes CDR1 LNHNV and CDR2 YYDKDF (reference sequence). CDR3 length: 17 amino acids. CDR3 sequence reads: CATSRDRFGRAGNTIYF.

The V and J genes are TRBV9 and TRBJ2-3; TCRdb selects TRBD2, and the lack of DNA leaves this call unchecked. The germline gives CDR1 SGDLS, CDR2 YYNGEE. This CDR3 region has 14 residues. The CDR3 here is CASSVGRGTDTQYF.

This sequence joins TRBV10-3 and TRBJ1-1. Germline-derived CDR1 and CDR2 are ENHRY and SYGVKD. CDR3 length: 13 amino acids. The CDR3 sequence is CAITEDVNTEAFF.

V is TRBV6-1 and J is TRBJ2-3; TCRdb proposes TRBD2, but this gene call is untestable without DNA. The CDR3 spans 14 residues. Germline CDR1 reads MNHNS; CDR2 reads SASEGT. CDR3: CTSRIGQSTDTQYF.

This CDR3 is CASRTYTGEAFF. The rearrangement links TRBV12-3 or TRBV12-4 to TRBJ1-1; there is no DNA to check the TCRdb D call of TRBD1. This CDR3 contains 12 residues.

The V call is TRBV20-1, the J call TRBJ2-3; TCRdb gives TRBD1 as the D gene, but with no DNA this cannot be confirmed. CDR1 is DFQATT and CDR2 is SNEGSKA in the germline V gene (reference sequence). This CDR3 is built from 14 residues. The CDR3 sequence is CSAPMGGHTDTQYF.

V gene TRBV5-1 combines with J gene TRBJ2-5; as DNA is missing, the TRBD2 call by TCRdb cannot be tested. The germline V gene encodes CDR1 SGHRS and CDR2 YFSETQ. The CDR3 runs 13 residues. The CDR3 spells CASSSTSRETQYF. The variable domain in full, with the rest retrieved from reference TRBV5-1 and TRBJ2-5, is KAGVTQTPRYLIKTRGQQVTLSCSPISGHRSVSWYQQTPGQGLQFLFEYFSETQRNKGNFPGRFSGRQFSNSRSEMNVSTLELGDSALYLCASSSTSRETQYFGPGTRLLVL.

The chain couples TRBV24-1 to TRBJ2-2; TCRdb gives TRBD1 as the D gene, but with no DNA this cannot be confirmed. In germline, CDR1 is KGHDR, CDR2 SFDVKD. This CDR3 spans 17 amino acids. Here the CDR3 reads CATSEHDTGKSGGELFF.

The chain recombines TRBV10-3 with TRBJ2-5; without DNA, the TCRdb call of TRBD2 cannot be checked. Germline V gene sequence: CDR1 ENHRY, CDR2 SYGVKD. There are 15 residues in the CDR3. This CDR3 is CAISDVTGALETQYF.

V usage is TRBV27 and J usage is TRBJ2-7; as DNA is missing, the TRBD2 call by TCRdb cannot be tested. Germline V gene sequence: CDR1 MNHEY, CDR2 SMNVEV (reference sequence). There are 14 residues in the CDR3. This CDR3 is CASSPLTETYEQYF.

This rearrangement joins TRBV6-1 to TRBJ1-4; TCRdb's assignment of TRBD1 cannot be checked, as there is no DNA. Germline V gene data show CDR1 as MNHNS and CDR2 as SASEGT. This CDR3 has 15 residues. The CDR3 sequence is CASSQGGPGREKLFF.

The CDR3 loop is CASKRFLGGTDTQYF. The chain couples TRBV6-1 to TRBJ2-3; the D call from TCRdb, TRBD1, cannot be confirmed without DNA. CDR3 length: 15 amino acids. The germline CDR1 and CDR2 sequences are MNHNS and SASEGT.

This CDR3 is CASSEVSASEAFF. This rearrangement joins TRBV6-4 to TRBJ1-1. Germline CDR1 is MRHNA and CDR2 is SNTAGT. CDR3 length: 13 amino acids.

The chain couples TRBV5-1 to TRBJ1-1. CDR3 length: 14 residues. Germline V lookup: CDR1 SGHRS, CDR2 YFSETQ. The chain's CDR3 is CASSPSRQNTEAFF.

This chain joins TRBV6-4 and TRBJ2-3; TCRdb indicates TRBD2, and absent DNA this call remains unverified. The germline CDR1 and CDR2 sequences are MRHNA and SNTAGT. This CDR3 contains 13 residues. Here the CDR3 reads CASSDTLGHTQYF.

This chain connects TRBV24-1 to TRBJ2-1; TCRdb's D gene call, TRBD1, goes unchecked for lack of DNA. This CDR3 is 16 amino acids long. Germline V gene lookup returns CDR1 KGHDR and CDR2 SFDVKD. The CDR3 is CATSDSGRTTYNEQFF.

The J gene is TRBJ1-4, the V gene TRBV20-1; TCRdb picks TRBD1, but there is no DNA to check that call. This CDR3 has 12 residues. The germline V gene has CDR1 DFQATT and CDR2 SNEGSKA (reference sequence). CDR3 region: CRNRGKREKLFF.

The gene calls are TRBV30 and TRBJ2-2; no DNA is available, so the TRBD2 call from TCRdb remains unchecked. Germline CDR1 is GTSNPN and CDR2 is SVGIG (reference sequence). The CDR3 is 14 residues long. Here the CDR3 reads CAWKREGSTGELFF.

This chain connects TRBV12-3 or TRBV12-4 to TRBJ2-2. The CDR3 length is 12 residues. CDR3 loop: CASSPEVGELFF.

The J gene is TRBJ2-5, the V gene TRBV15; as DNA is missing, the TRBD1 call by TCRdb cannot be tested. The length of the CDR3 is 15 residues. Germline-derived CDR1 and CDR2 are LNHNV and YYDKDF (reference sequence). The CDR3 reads CATSRDWTGKETQYF.

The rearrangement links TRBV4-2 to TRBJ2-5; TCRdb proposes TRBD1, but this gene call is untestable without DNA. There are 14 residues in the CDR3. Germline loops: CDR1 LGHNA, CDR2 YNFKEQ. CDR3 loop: CASSQVETGETQYF.

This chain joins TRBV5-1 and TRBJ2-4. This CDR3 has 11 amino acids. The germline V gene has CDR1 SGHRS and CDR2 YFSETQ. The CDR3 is CASSGEDIQYF.

The CDR3 spells CASSPRVGRETHNEQFF. The rearrangement uses TRBV12-3 or TRBV12-4 and TRBJ2-1; absent DNA, TCRdb's TRBD2 call cannot be checked. The CDR3 covers 17 residues.

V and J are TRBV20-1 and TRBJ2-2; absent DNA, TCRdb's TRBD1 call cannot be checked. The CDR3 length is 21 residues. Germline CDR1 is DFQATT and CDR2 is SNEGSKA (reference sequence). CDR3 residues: CSARDPGTGGSSGRNPGELFF.

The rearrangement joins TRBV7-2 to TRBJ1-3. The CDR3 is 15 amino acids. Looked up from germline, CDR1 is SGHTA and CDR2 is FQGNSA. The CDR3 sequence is CASSLSFASGNTIYF.

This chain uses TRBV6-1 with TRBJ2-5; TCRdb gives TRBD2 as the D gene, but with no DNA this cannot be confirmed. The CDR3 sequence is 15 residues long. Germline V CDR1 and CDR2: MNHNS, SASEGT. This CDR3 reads CASSSMGGVRETQYF.